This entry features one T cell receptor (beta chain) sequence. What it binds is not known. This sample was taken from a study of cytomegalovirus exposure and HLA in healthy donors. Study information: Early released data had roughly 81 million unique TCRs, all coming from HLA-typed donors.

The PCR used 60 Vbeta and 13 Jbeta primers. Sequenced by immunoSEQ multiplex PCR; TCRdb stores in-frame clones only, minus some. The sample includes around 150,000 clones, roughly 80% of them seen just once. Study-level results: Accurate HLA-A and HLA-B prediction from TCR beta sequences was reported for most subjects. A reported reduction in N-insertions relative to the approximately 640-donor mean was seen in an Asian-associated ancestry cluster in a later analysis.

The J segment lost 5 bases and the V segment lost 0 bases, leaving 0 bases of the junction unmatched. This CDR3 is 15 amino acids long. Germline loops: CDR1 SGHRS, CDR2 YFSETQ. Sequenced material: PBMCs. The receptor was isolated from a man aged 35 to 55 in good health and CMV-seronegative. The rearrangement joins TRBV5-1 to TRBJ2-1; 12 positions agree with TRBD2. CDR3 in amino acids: CASSLGLAGDNEQFF. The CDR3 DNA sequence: TGCGCCAGCAGCTTGGGACTAGCGGGAGACAATGAGCAGTTCTTC.